The 13 T cell receptor beta chains reported below all come from one sample, sequenced in a study of control samples from healthy donors and cancer patients (dated by TCRdb to 2020 to 2022). The library was built by means of the immunoSEQ multiplex PCR assay. Drawn from immuneACCESS, this table holds only the in-frame rearrangements with V and J called that TCRdb kept. Clones are partly lost; checked studies trace under half to an unresolved V gene and leave the rest unexplained. This sample is represented by approximately 82,000 clones; approximately 94% of them were singletons. 1.3% of the sample rests with the top ten. Source material: PBMCs. These receptors were obtained from a woman aged 40 to 49 with lung cancer.

The genes are TRBV4-2 and TRBJ1-1, with a weak D call TRBD1 (6 bases). The CDR3 consists of 14 residues. The V and J ends lost 4 bases and 0 bases respectively, with 9 bases between them. Germline CDR1 LGHNA, CDR2 YNFKEQ. As DNA, the CDR3 is TGTGCCAGCAGCCGGACAGACCTGAACACTGAAGCTTTCTTT. Encoded protein: CASSRTDLNTEAFF.

This sequence joins TRBV28 and TRBJ2-3, with D uncertain. Germline loops: CDR1 MDHEN, CDR2 SYDVKM. The CDR3 totals 11 residues. V lost 6 bases and J lost 2, with 3 bases in between. The CDR3 DNA reads TGTGCCAGCAGCCCCACAGATACGCAGTATTTT. Translated, it gives CASSPTDTQYF.

The chain is built from TRBV5-8 and TRBJ2-6; D may match TRBD1 or TRBD2 (6 bases each). V lost 5 bases and J 4 bases, leaving 13 bases between the germline ends. The CDR3 is 15 amino acids. Germline CDR1 and CDR2: SGHTS and YDEGEE. Written as DNA, the CDR3 is TGTGCCAGCAGGTCTAGGGGGGCCGGGGCCAACGTCCTGACTTTC. It is translated as CASRSRGAGANVLTF. The complete variable domain, with remaining parts taken from reference TRBV5-8 and TRBJ2-6, reads EAGVTQSPTHLIKTRGQQATLRCSPISGHTSVYWYQQALGLGLQFLLWYDEGEERNRGNFPPRFSGRQFPNYSSELNVNALELEDSALYLCASRSRGAGANVLTFGAGSRLTVL.

The V call is TRBV11-2, the J call TRBJ2-7; D is possibly TRBD1 or TRBD2 (5 bases each). The CDR3 sequence is 14 residues long. Trimming stripped 5 bases from V and 0 bases from J, with 11 bases between. Germline CDR1 SGHAT, CDR2 FQNNGV. The DNA for the CDR3 is TGTGCCAGCAGCCCCTTGAGGGGCTCCTACGAGCAGTACTTC. Amino acid sequence: CASSPLRGSYEQYF.

The chain carries TRBV6-5 and TRBJ2-7; D unclear. Germline CDR1 and CDR2: MNHEY and SVGAGI. The CDR3 covers 13 residues. V lost 11 bases and J lost 1, with 15 bases in between. For the CDR3, the DNA is TGTGCCGTCCGTAGGGCCTATTCCTACGAGCAGTACTTC. Translated, it gives CAVRRAYSYEQYF.

V is TRBV7-9 and J is TRBJ2-3; 11 bases match TRBD1. V gave up 1 base and J gave up 7 bases; unmatched junction bases: 7. The germline CDR1 and CDR2 sequences are SEHNR and FQNEAQ (reference sequence). There are 16 residues in the CDR3. The CDR3 reads CASSLGTGGLGNTQYF. The CDR3 DNA reads as TGTGCCAGCAGCTTAGGGACAGGGGGCTTAGGGAATACGCAGTATTTT.

The gene calls are TRBV5-4 and TRBJ2-1, with TRBD1 identical over 8 bases. The V gene end was trimmed by 1 base and the J gene end by 8 bases; junction bases not matched to a gene: 8. Germline CDR1 and CDR2: SGHNT and YYREEE (reference sequence). This CDR3 is built from 15 residues. CDR3 coding DNA: TGTGCCAGCAGCTTGCCAGGGGGCGCCGGGGATGAGCAGTTCTTC. Translation: CASSLPGGAGDEQFF.

The rearrangement joins TRBV7-8 to TRBJ1-2; 7 nucleotides line up with TRBD1. The CDR3 sequence is 13 residues long. Unmatched junction bases numbered 6, after V lost 5 bases and J lost 6 bases. Germline V gene lookup returns CDR1 SGHVS and CDR2 FQNEAQ. CDR3 nucleotides: TGTGCCAGCAGCCGAAACAGGGGAGATGGCTACACCTTC. It is translated as CASSRNRGDGYTF.

The rearrangement joins TRBV19 to TRBJ2-1; weak D call: TRBD2 (6 bases). The V and J ends lost 7 bases and 0 bases respectively, with 13 bases between them. This CDR3 spans 15 amino acids. Germline assignment: CDR1 LNHDA and CDR2 SQIVND (reference sequence). This CDR3 reads CASNLDGSSYNEQFF. CDR3 DNA sequence: TGTGCCAGTAACCTGGACGGGAGCTCCTACAATGAGCAGTTCTTC.

The rearrangement uses TRBV3-1 (or the pseudogene TRBV3-2) and TRBJ2-7, with D unresolved. CDR1 and CDR2 from the germline V gene are LGHDT and YNNKEL (reference sequence). The V end lost 5 bases, the J end lost 5 bases, and 10 bases lay between the germline ends. The CDR3 runs to 12 residues. CDR3: CASSNGLHEQYF. In DNA form, the CDR3 reads TGTGCCAGCAGCAACGGGTTGCACGAGCAGTACTTC.

The chain joins TRBV3-1 (or the pseudogene TRBV3-2) to TRBJ1-2; D uncertain. Germline V CDR1 and CDR2: LGHDT, YNNKEL (reference sequence). This CDR3 has 14 amino acids. Deletions cut 4 bases from V and 1 base from J, with 10 bases between. The CDR3 is CASSPPYVNYGYTF. The CDR3 bases are TGTGCCAGCAGCCCCCCCTATGTTAACTATGGCTACACCTTC.

This sequence joins TRBV19 and TRBJ1-2; 8 positions match TRBD1. Looked up from germline, CDR1 is LNHDA and CDR2 is SQIVND (reference sequence). The length of the CDR3 is 13 residues. The trim removed 3 bases at V and 8 bases at J, leaving 5 bases unmatched. DNA for the CDR3: TGTGCCAGTAGTATGGACAGGGTTGACGGCTACACCTTC. Amino acid sequence: CASSMDRVDGYTF.

This sequence joins TRBV11-2 and TRBJ2-7, with D perhaps TRBD1 (5 bases). CDR1 and CDR2 from the germline V gene are SGHAT and FQNNGV. This CDR3 has 13 amino acids. Deletions cut 5 bases from V and 4 bases from J, with 12 bases between. Here the CDR3 reads CASSPSTEYEQYF. The CDR3 nucleotides are TGTGCCAGCAGCCCCTCGACAGAGTACGAGCAGTACTTC. The variable domain in full, with the rest retrieved from reference TRBV11-2 and TRBJ2-7, is EAGVAQSPRYKIIEKRQSVAFWCNPISGHATLYWYQQILGQGPKLLIQFQNNGVVDDSQLPKDRFSAERLKGVDSTLKIQPAKLEDSAVYLCASSPSTEYEQYFGPGTRLTVT.